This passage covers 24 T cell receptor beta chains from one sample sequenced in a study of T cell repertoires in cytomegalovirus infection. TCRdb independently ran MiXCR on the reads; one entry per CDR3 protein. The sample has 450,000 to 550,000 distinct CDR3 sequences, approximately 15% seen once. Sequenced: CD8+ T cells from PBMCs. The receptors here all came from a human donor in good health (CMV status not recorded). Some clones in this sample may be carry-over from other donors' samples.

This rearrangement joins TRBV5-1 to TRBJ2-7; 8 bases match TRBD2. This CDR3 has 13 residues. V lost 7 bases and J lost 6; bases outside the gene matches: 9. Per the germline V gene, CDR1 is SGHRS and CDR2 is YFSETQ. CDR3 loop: CASHDGRGGEQYF. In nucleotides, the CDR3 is TGCGCCAGCCACGACGGTCGGGGGGGCGAGCAGTACTTC. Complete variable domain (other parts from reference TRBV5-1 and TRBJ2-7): KAGVTQTPRYLIKTRGQQVTLSCSPISGHRSVSWYQQTPGQGLQFLFEYFSETQRNKGNFPGRFSGRQFSNSRSEMNVSTLELGDSALYLCASHDGRGGEQYFGPGTRLTVT.

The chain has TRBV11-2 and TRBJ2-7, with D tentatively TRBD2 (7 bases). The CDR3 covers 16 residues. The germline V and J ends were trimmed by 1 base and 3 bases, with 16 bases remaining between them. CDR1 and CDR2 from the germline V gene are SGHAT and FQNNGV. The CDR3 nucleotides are TGTGCCAGCAGCTTAGTTAGGGGGAGGGACCGCTACGAGCAGTACTTC. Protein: CASSLVRGRDRYEQYF.

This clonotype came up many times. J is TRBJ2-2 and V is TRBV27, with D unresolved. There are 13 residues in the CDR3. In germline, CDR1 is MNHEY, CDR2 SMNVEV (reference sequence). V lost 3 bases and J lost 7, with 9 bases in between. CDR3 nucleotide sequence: TGTGCCAGCAGTTTTTCAGTGGTCGGGGAGCTGTTTTTT. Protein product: CASSFSVVGELFF.

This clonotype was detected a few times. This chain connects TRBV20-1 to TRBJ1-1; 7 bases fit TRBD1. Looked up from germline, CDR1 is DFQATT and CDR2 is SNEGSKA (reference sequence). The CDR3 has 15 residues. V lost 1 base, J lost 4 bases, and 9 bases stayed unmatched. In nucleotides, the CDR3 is TGCAGTGCTAGAGGGAGACTCCGGACAGGCACTGAAGCTTTCTTT. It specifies CSARGRLRTGTEAFF.

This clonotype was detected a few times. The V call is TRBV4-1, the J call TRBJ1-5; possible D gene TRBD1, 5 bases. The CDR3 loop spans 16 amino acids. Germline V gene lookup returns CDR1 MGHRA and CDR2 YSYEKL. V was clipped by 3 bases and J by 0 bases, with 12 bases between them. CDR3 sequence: CASSQREGHSNQPQHF. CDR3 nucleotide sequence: TGCGCCAGCAGCCAGAGAGAAGGACATAGCAATCAGCCCCAGCATTTT.

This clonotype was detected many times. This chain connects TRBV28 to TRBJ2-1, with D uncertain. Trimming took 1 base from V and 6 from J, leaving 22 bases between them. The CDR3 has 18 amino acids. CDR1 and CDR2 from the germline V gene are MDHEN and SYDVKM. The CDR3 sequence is CASSLLYEMPPSRNEQFF. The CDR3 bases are TGTGCCAGCAGTTTATTGTACGAGATGCCCCCCTCCCGCAATGAGCAGTTCTTC.

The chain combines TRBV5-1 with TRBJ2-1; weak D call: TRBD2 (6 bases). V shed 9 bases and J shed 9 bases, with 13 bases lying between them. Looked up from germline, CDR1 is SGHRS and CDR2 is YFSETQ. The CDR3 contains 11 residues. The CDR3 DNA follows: TGCGCCATCACGGAGGGGATTGAGCAGTTCTTC. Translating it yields CAITEGIEQFF. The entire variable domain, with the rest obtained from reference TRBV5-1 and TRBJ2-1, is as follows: KAGVTQTPRYLIKTRGQQVTLSCSPISGHRSVSWYQQTPGQGLQFLFEYFSETQRNKGNFPGRFSGRQFSNSRSEMNVSTLELGDSALYLCAITEGIEQFFGPGTRLTVL.

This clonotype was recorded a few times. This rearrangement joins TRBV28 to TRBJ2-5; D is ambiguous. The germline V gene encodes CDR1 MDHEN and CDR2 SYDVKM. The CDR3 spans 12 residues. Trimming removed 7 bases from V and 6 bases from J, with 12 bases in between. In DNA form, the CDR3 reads TGTGCCAGCACGGCCCTTGGGCAGACCCAGTACTTC. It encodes CASTALGQTQYF.

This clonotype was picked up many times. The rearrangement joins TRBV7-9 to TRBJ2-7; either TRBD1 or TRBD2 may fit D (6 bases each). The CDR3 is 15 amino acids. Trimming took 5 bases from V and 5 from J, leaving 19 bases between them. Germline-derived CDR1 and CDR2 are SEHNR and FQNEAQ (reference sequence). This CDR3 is CASSRSGEVFHEQYF. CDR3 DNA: TGTGCCAGCAGCCGCTCAGGGGAGGTATTCCACGAGCAGTACTTC.

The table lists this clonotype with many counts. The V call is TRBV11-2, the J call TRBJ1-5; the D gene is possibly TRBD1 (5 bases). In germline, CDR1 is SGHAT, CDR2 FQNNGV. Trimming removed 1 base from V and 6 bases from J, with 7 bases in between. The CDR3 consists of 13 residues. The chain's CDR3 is CASSLGRGQPQHF. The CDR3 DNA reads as TGTGCCAGCAGCTTAGGAAGGGGTCAGCCCCAGCATTTT.

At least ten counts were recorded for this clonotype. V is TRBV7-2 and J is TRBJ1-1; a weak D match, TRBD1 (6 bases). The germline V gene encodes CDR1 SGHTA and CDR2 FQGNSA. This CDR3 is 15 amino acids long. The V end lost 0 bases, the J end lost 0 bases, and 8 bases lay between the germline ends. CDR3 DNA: TGTGCCAGCAGCTTAGCGGACAGAATGAACACTGAAGCTTTCTTT. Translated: CASSLADRMNTEAFF.

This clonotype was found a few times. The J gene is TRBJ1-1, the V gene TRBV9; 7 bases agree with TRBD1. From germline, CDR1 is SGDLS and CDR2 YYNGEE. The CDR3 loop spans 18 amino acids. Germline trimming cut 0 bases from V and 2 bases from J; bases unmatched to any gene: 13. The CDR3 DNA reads TGTGCCAGCAGCGTAGACCCCGGGACAGCCGCGTCTAACACTGAAGCTTTCTTT. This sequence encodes CASSVDPGTAASNTEAFF.

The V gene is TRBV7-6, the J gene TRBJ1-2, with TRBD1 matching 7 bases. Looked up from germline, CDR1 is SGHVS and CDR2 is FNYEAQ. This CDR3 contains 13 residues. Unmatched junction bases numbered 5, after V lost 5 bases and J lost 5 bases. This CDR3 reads CASSPTGVYGYTF. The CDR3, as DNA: TGTGCCAGCAGCCCTACAGGGGTTTATGGCTACACCTTC.

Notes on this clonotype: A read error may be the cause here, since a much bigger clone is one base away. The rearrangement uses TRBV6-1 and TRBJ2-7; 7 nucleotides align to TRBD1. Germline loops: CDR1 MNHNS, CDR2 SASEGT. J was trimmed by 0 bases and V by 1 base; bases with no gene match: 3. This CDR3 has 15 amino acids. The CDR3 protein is CASSEGGQSSYEQYF. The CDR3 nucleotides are TGTGCCAGCAGTGAAGGGGGACAGAGCTCCTACGAGCAGTACTTC.

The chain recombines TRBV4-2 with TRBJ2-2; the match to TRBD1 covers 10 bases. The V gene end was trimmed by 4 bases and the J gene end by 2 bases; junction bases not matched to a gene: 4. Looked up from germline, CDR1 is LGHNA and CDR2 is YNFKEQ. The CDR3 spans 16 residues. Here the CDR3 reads CASSRDRGPNTGELFF. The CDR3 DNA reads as TGTGCCAGCAGCCGGGACAGGGGCCCTAACACCGGGGAGCTGTTTTTT.

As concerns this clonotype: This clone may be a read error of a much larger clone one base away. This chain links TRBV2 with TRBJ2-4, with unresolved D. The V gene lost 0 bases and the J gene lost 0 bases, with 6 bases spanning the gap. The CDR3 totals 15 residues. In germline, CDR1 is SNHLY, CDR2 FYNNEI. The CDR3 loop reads CASSEAEEAKNIQYF. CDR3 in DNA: TGTGCCAGCAGTGAAGCCGAGGAAGCCAAAAACATTCAGTACTTC.

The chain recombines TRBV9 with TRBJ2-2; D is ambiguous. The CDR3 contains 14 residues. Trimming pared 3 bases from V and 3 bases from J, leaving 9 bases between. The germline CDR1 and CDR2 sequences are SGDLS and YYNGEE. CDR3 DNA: TGTGCCAGCAGCGACGCAATGGACACCGGGGAGCTGTTTTTT. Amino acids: CASSDAMDTGELFF.

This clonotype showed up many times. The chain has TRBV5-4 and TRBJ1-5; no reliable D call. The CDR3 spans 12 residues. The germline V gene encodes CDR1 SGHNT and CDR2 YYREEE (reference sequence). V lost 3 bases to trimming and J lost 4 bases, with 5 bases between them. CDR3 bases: TGTGCCAGCAGCTACAATAATCAGCCCCAGCATTTT. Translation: CASSYNNQPQHF. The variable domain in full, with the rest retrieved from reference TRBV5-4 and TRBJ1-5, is ETGVTQSPTHLIKTRGQQVTLRCSSQSGHNTVSWYQQALGQGPQFIFQYYREEENGRGNFPPRFSGLQFPNYSSELNVNALELDDSALYLCASSYNNQPQHFGDGTRLSIL.

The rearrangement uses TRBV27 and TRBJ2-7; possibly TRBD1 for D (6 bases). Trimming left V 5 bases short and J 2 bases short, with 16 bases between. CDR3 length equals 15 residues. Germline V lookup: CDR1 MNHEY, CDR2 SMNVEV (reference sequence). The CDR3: CASSLGTPVAYEQYF. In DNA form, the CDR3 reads TGTGCCAGCAGTCTAGGGACACCAGTTGCCTACGAGCAGTACTTC.

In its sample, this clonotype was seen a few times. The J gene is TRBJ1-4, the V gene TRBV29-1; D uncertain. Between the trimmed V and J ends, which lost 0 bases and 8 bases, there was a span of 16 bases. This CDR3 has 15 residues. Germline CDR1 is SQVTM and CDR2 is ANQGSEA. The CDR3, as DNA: TGCAGCGTTGAAGAGGTTGCGGGAGAGAGCGAAAAACTGTTTTTT. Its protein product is CSVEEVAGESEKLFF.

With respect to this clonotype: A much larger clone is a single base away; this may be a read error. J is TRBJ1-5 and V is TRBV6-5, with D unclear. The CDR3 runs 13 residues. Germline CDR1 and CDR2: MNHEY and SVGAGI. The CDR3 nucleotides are TGTGCCAGCAGTTACTCTTACAATCAGCCCCTGCATTTT. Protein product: CASSYSYNQPLHF.

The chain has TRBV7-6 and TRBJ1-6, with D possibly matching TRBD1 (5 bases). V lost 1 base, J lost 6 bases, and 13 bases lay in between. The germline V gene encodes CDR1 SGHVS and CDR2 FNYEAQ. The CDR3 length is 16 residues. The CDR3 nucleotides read TGTGCCAGCAGCTTAGGAGGGGTTTCGGGTAATTCACCCCTCCACTTT. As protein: CASSLGGVSGNSPLHF.

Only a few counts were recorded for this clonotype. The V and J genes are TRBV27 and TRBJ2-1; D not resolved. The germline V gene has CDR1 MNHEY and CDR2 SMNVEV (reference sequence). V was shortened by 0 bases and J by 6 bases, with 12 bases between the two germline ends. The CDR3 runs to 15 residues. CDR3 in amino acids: CASSLSTAAPNEQFF. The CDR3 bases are TGTGCCAGCAGTTTATCTACTGCAGCCCCCAATGAGCAGTTCTTC.

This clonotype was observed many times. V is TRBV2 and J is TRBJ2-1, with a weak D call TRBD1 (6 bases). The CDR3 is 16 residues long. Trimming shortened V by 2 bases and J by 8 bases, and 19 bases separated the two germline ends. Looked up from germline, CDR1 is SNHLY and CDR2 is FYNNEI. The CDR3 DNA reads TGTGCCAGCAGTGAAAGGGGGACACTGGACATGGATGAGCAGTTCTTC. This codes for CASSERGTLDMDEQFF.